The rows below give T cell receptor beta chains drawn from one sample of a study of shared clonotypes between healthy human individuals. Measured with immunoSEQ multiplex PCR; TCRdb has only the in-frame clones, and not every one. Of about 690,000 clones listed, 90% are singletons. The sequencing input was memory CD8+ T cells from PBMCs. The receptor set was obtained from a man between 18 and 35 years old in good health. Some clones in this sample may be carry-over from other donors' samples. Both conserved end residues are part of each CDR3. A D gene is named only where the DNA matches it firmly. Clone size is given for some rows only: seen once, a few or many times, or a class if the clone is expanded.

V,J,size,D,DNA,CDR3
TRBV27,TRBJ1-2,-,TRBD1,TGTGCCAGCAGTTTTTACGGAGGGGGCTCCGGCTATGGCTACACCTTC,CASSFYGGGSGYGYTF
TRBV5-6,TRBJ1-2,-,TRBD1,TGTGCCAGCAGCTTGGACAGGGGGCATGGCTACACCTTC,CASSLDRGHGYTF
TRBV5-4,TRBJ2-3,-,-,TGTGCCAGCAGCTCTGGGGCGGCCCCGCATACGCAGTATTTT,CASSSGAAPHTQYF
TRBV7-9,TRBJ2-7,-,TRBD1,TGTGCCAGCAGCCTTTCCCTCGGGACAGGCTCCTACGAGCAGTACTTC,CASSLSLGTGSYEQYF
TRBV19,TRBJ2-2,-,TRBD1,TGTGCCAGTAGTCTGGACAGGGAAGACACCGGGGAGCTGTTTTTT,CASSLDREDTGELFF
TRBV7-9,TRBJ1-2,few,-,TGTGCCATCATGGACATTCGGGGTCTATATGGCTACACCTTC,CAIMDIRGLYGYTF
TRBV19,TRBJ1-1,-,-,TGTGCCAGTAGTATAGATGCTTCCGCGACTGAAGCTTTCTTT,CASSIDASATEAFF
TRBV27,TRBJ1-1,-,TRBD1,TGTGCCAGCAGTATGTCAGGGGGGACGAACACTGAAGCTTTCTTT,CASSMSGGTNTEAFF
TRBV5-1,TRBJ2-7,-,-,TGCGCCAGCAGCTCCTCTGGCGAGCAGTACTTC,CASSSSGEQYF
TRBV6-1,TRBJ2-7,-,TRBD1,TGTGCCAGCAGTGGCGACAGGGGGCGGGGGCAGCACTACTTC,CASSGDRGRGQHYF
TRBV15,TRBJ2-6,-,TRBD2,TGTGCCACCAGCGGGGGACTAGCGGGCTCCTCTGGGGCCAACGTCCTGACTTTC,CATSGGLAGSSGANVLTF
TRBV5-1,TRBJ2-7,-,-,TGCGCCAGCAGCTCCTCTGGCGAGCAGTACTTC,CASSSSGEQYF
TRBV7-9,TRBJ1-2,-,-,TGTGCCAGCAGCCCCCCAAACTACACCTTC,CASSPPNYTF
TRBV6-5,TRBJ1-4,-,-,TGTGCCAGCAGTTTAGGGCCTGGGGAAAAACTGTTTTTT,CASSLGPGEKLFF
TRBV2,TRBJ2-7,-,TRBD1,TGTGCCAGCAGTGGACAGGGGAACTCCTACGAGCAGTACTTC,CASSGQGNSYEQYF
TRBV7-6,TRBJ2-7,-,-,TGTGCCAGCAGCTTATCAGGGAGGAACGAGCAGTACTTC,CASSLSGRNEQYF
TRBV11-2,TRBJ2-7,-,TRBD2,TGTGCCAGCAGCTTATCTAGCGGGAGGGCCCTCAACGAGCAGTACTTC,CASSLSSGRALNEQYF
TRBV6-1,TRBJ1-1,-,-,TGTGCCAGCAGTGAAGCGAGGCGGAACACTGAAGCTTTCTTT,CASSEARRNTEAFF
TRBV9,TRBJ2-7,-,TRBD2,TGTGCCAGCAGCGTAGCCCGACTAGCGGGAGTTCGCGAGCAGTACTTC,CASSVARLAGVREQYF
TRBV15,TRBJ2-1,once,TRBD2,TGTGCCACCAGCCCGGGACTAGTCACGAATGAGCAGTTCTTC,CATSPGLVTNEQFF
TRBV9,TRBJ1-1,-,TRBD1,TGTGCCAGCAGTTCTGACCCTCGGGACAGGGTGAACACTGAAGCTTTCTTT,CASSSDPRDRVNTEAFF
TRBV11-2,TRBJ2-5,-,TRBD1,TGTGCCAGCAGCTCACGGGACAGGGGAAGAGAGACCCAGTACTTC,CASSSRDRGRETQYF
TRBV28,TRBJ1-2,-,-,TGTGCCAGCAGTTCCCCGCGGGAGGGGAGCTATGGCTACACCTTC,CASSSPREGSYGYTF
TRBV9,TRBJ2-7,-,-,TGTGCCAGCAGTTCGGCAGGGGGGTTCCTGGAGCAGTACTTC,CASSSAGGFLEQYF
TRBV28,TRBJ2-1,-,-,TGTGCCAGCAGCGAGTCCCGGAGGAGCTCCTACAATGAGCAGTTCTTC,CASSESRRSSYNEQFF
TRBV5-5,TRBJ2-1,once,-,TGTGCCAGCAGCCCCACAACTACTTCCTCCTACAATGAGCAGTTCTTC,CASSPTTTSSYNEQFF
TRBV28,TRBJ1-5,-,-,TGTGCCAGCAGCCCACCCTCCGGACACCAAACTAAGAGCAATCAGCCCCAGCATTTT,CASSPPSGHQTKSNQPQHF
TRBV27,TRBJ1-1,-,-,TGTGCCAGCAGTTTATTGCCCGGGGAGGAGGCTTATACTGAAGCTTTCTTT,CASSLLPGEEAYTEAFF
TRBV9,TRBJ1-5,-,TRBD1,TGTGCCAGCAGCGTTCCCGGACAGGCTATCGGCGGCAATCAGCCCCAGCATTTT,CASSVPGQAIGGNQPQHF
TRBV7-9,TRBJ2-5,-,TRBD1,TGTGCCAGCAGCTACCGGGACAGGGCCCAAGAGACCCAGTACTTC,CASSYRDRAQETQYF
TRBV9,TRBJ2-2,-,-,TGTGCCAGCAGCGGCGGGGAGAGGGGACACTTACCCACCGGGGAGCTGTTTTTT,CASSGGERGHLPTGELFF
TRBV5-8,TRBJ1-2,-,-,TGTGCCAGCAGCTTTGTAGGCTACACCTTC,CASSFVGYTF
TRBV28,TRBJ2-7,-,TRBD2,TGTGCCAGCAGTCCTCAGCGGGAGTTATCCTACGAGCAGTACTTC,CASSPQRELSYEQYF
TRBV27,TRBJ2-5,-,TRBD2,TGTGCCAGCAGTTCTTCCGCGGGACTAATGTCAGAGACCCAGTACTTC,CASSSSAGLMSETQYF
TRBV28,TRBJ2-7,-,TRBD1,TGTGCCAGCAGTTTGTCTCTCCGGGACAGAGCCTACGAGCAGTACTTC,CASSLSLRDRAYEQYF
TRBV27,TRBJ2-7,-,-,TGTGCCAGCAGCCGCACCTTACCGGGAGTAGAGCAGTACTTC,CASSRTLPGVEQYF
TRBV4-1,TRBJ1-3,-,TRBD1,TGCGCCAGCAGCCAACCCCCTACCAGGGGGGGAAACACCATATATTTT,CASSQPPTRGGNTIYF
TRBV6-5,TRBJ2-3,-,-,TGTGCCAGCAGATATAGCGAGAGCACAGATACGCAGTATTTT,CASRYSESTDTQYF
TRBV27,TRBJ2-1,-,-,TGTGCCAGCAGTTTATCGCTAGCCCTCCCACACAATGAGCAGTTCTTC,CASSLSLALPHNEQFF
TRBV21-1,TRBJ1-2,-,-,TGTGCCAGCCCGAGAGCATGGGGAGGGGATGGCTACACCTTC,CASPRAWGGDGYTF
TRBV6-1,TRBJ1-4,-,-,TGTGCCAGCAGCGGTACACCCGCAACTAATGAAAAACTGTTTTTT,CASSGTPATNEKLFF
TRBV5-6,TRBJ2-3,-,-,TGTGCCAGCAGCTTAAGGTCTACCTCCCCAGATACGCAGTATTTT,CASSLRSTSPDTQYF
TRBV7-9,TRBJ1-1,few,-,TGTGCCAGCAGACCAGACGGCACTGAAGCTTTCTTT,CASRPDGTEAFF
TRBV11-2,TRBJ1-4,-,-,TGTGCCAGCAGCTCGCTCACAGGGTCAGGAGAAAAACTGTTTTTT,CASSSLTGSGEKLFF
TRBV9,TRBJ2-6,-,TRBD1,TGTGCCAGCAGCACTCAAAGGGGGCCACTTAGCTCTGGGGCCAACGTCCTGACTTTC,CASSTQRGPLSSGANVLTF
TRBV7-8,TRBJ1-5,-,-,TGTGCCAGCAGCTCGGTGTATAGCAATCAGCCCCAGCATTTT,CASSSVYSNQPQHF